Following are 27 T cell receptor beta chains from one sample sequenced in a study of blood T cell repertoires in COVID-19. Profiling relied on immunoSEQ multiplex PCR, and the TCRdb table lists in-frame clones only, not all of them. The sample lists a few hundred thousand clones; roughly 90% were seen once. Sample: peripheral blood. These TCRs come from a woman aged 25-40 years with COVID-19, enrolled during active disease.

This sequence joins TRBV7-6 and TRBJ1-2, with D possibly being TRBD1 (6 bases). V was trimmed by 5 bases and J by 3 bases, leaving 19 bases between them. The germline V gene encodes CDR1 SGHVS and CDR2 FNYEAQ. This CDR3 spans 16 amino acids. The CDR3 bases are TGTGCCAGCAGCCCCCAACAGGGCCCGCGGGACTATGGCTACACCTTC. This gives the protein CASSPQQGPRDYGYTF. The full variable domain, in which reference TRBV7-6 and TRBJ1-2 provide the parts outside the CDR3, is GAGVSQSPRYKVTKRGQDVALRCDPISGHVSLYWYRQALGQGPEFLTYFNYEAQQDKSGLPNDRFSAERPEGSISTLTIQRTEQRDSAMYRCASSPQQGPRDYGYTFGSGTRLTVV.

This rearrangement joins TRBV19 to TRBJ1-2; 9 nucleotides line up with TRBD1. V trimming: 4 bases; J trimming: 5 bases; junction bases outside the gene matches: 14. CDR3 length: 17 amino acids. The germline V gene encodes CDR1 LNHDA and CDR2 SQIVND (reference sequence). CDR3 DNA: TGTGCCAGTAGTAAATCCCCGGGACAGGGATCCCTTTATGGCTACACCTTC. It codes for CASSKSPGQGSLYGYTF. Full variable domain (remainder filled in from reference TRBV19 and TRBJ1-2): DGGITQSPKYLFRKEGQNVTLSCEQNLNHDAMYWYRQDPGQGLRLIYYSQIVNDFQKGDIAEGYSVSREKKESFPLTVTSAQKNPTAFYLCASSKSPGQGSLYGYTFGSGTRLTVV.

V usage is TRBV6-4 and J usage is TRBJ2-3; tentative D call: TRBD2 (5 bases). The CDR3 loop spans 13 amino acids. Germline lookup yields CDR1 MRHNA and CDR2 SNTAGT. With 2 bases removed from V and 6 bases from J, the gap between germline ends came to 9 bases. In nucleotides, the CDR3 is TGTGCCAGCAGTGACGCGGGCGGTGATACGCAGTATTTT. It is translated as CASSDAGGDTQYF.

CDR3 DNA sequence: TGTGCCTGGAGTTCAGAAGACTACACCTTC. Amino acid sequence: CAWSSEDYTF. The chain recombines TRBV30 with TRBJ1-2; no clear D. Germline CDR1 is GTSNPN and CDR2 is SVGIG (reference sequence). The CDR3 extends over 10 amino acids. V was cut by 2 bases and J by 10 bases, with 8 bases left in between.

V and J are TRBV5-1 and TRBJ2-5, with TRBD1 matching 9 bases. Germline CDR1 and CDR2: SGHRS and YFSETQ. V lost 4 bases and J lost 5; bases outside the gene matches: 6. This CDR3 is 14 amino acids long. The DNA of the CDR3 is TGCGCCAGCAGCCCCGACAGGGGGGGGGAGACCCAGTACTTC. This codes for CASSPDRGGETQYF.

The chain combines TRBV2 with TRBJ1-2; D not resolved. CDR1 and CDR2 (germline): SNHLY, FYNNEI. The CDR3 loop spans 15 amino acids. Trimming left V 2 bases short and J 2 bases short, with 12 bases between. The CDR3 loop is CASSEFLATNYGYTF. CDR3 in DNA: TGTGCCAGCAGTGAATTCCTGGCAACCAACTATGGCTACACCTTC. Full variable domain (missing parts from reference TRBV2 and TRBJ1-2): EPEVTQTPSHQVTQMGQEVILRCVPISNHLYFYWYRQILGQKVEFLVSFYNNEISEKSEIFDDQFSVERPDGSNFTLKIRSTKLEDSAMYFCASSEFLATNYGYTFGSGTRLTVV.

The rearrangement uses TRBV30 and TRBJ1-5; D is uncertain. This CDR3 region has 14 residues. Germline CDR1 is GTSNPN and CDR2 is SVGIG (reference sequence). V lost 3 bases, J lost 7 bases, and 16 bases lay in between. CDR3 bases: TGTGCCTGGAGACGAGCGGGGTCCGGCCAGCCCCAGCATTTT. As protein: CAWRRAGSGQPQHF. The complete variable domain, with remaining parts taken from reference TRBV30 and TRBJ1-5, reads SQTIHQWPATLVQPVGSPLSLECTVEGTSNPNLYWYRQAAGRGLQLLFYSVGIGQISSEVPQNLSASRPQDRQFILSSKKLLLSDSGFYLCAWRRAGSGQPQHFGDGTRLSIL.

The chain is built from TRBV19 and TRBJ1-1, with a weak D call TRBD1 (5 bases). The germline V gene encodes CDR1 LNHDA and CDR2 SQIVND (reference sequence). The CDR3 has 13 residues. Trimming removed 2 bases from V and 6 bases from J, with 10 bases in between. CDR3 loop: CASSIMGGSEAFF. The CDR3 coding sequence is TGTGCCAGTAGTATAATGGGGGGTTCTGAAGCTTTCTTT.

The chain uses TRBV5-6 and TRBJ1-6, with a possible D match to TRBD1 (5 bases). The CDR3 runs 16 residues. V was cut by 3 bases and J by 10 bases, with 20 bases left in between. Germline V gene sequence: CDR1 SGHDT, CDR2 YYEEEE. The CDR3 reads CASSSDPGVYGSPLHF. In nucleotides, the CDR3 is TGTGCCAGCAGCTCTGACCCGGGGGTCTATGGATCACCCCTCCACTTT.

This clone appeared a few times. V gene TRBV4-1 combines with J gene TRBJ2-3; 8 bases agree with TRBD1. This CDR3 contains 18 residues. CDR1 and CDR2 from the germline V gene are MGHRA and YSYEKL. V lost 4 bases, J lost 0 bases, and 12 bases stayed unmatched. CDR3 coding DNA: TGCGCCAGCAGCCCCCGGACAGGGACAAGGACTAGCACAGATACGCAGTATTTT. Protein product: CASSPRTGTRTSTDTQYF.

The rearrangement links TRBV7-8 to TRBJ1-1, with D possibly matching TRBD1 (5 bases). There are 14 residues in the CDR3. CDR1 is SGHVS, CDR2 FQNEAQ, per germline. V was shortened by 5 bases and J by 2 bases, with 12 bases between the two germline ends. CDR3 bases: TGTGCCAGCAGCCCCGGGCAGGGCAACACTGAAGCTTTCTTT. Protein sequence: CASSPGQGNTEAFF.

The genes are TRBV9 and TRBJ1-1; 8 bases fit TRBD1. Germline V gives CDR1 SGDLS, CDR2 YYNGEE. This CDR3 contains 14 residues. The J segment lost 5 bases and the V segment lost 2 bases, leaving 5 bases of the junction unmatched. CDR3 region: CASSVQGAYTEAFF. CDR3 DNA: TGTGCCAGCAGCGTGCAGGGGGCGTATACTGAAGCTTTCTTT.

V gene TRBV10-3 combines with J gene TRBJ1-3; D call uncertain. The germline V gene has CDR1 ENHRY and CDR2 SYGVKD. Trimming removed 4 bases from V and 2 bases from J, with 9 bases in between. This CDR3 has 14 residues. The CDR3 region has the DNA TGTGCCATCAGTGCCGAGGGTACTGGAAACACCATATATTTT. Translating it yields CAISAEGTGNTIYF.

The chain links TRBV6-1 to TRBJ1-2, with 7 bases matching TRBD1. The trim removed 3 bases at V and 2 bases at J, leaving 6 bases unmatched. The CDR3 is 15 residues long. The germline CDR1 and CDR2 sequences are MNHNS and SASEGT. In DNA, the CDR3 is TGTGCCAGCAGTGAGGGAGGACAGGAAAACTATGGCTACACCTTC. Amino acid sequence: CASSEGGQENYGYTF.

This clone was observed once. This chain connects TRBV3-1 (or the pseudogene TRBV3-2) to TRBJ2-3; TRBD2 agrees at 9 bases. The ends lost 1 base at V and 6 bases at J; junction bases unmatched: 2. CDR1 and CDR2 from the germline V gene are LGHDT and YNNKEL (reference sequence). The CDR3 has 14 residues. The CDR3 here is CASSQGGGDDTQYF. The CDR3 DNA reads TGTGCCAGCAGCCAAGGCGGGGGGGACGATACGCAGTATTTT.

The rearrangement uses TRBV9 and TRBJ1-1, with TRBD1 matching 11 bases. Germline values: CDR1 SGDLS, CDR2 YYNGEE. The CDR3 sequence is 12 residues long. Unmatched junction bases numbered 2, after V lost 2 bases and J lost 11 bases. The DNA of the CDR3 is TGTGCCAGCAGCGTCGGACAGGGGGCCGCTTTCTTT. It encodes CASSVGQGAAFF.

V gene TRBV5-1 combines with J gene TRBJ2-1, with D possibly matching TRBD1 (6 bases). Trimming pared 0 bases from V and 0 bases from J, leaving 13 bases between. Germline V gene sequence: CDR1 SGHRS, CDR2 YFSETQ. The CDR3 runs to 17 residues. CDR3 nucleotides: TGCGCCAGCAGCTTGGTTAGGGGGTCTAGCTCCTACAATGAGCAGTTCTTC. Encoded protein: CASSLVRGSSSYNEQFF.

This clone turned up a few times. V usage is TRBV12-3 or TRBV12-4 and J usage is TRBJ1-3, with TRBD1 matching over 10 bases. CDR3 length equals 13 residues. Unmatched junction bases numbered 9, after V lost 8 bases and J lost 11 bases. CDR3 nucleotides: TGTGCCAGCGGAACCGGGACAGGGGACTCCATATATTTT. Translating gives CASGTGTGDSIYF.

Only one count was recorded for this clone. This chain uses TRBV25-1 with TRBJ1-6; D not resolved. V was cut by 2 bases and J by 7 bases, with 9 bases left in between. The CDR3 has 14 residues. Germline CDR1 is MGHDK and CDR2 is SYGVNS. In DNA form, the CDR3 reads TGTGCCAGCAGTGAAGCAGGTCACAATTCACCCCTCCACTTT. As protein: CASSEAGHNSPLHF.

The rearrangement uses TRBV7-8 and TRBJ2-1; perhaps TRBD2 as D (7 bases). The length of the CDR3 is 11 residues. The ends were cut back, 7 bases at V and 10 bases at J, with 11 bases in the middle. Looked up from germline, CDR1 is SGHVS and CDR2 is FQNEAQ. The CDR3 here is CASTGGHEQFF. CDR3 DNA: TGTGCCAGCACCGGGGGGCACGAGCAGTTCTTC. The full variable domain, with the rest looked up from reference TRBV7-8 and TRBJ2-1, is GAGVSQSPRYKVAKRGQDVALRCDPISGHVSLFWYQQALGQGPEFLTYFQNEAQLDKSGLPSDRFFAERPEGSVSTLKIQRTQQEDSAVYLCASTGGHEQFFGPGTRLTVL.

The CDR3 DNA sequence: TGTGCCAGCAGCCTACAGGGGAGAGCTAACTATGGCTACACCTTC. It yields the protein CASSLQGRANYGYTF. This chain joins TRBV5-6 and TRBJ1-2; TRBD1 matches at 7 bases. V lost 4 bases and J lost 0; bases outside the gene matches: 6. In germline, CDR1 is SGHDT, CDR2 YYEEEE. The CDR3 is 15 amino acids.

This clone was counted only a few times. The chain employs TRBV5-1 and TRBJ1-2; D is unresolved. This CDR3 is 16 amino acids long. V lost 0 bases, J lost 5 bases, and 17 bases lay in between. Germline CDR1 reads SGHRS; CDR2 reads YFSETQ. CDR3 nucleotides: TGCGCCAGCAGCTTGGCAATCACACCTTCCGGGTATGGCTACACCTTC. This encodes CASSLAITPSGYGYTF.

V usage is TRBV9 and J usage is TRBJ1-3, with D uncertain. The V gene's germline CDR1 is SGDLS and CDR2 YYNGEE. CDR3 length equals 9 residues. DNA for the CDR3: TGTAACCAGGGAAACACCATATATTTT. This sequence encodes CNQGNTIYF.

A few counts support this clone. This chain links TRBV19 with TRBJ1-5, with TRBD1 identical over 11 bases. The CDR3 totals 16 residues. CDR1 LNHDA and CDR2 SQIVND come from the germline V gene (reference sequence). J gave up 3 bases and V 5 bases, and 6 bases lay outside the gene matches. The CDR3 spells CASSPGDRGTNQPQHF. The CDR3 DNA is TGTGCCAGTAGTCCCGGGGACAGGGGGACCAATCAGCCCCAGCATTTT.

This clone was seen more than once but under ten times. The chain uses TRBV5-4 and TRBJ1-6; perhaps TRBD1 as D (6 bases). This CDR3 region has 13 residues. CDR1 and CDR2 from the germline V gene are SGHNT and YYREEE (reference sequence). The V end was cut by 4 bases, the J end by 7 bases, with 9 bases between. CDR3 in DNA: TGTGCCAGCAGCCGGGACACCAATTCACCCCTCCACTTT. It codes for CASSRDTNSPLHF.

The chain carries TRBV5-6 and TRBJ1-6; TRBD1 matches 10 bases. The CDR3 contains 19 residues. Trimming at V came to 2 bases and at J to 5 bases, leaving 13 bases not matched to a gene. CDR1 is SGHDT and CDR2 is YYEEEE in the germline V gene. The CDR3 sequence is CASSLRPLGQGKNNSPLHF. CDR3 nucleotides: TGTGCCAGCAGCTTAAGACCCCTGGGACAGGGGAAAAATAATTCACCCCTCCACTTT.

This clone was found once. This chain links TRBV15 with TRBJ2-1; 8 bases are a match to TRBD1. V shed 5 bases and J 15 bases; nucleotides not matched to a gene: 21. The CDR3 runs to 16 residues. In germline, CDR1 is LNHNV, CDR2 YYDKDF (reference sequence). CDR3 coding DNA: TGTGCCACCAGCGGAAGACGCCGGGACAGGTTCGCCGTCGGGTTCTTC. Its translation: CATSGRRRDRFAVGFF.